This TCR beta chain was captured by sequencing in a study of tumor and adjacent non-tumor tissue in lung cancer. Looking at the study overall: Around 4 million productive TCRbeta reads were obtained per sample on average.

The CDR3 is 13 residues long. V shed 1 base and J shed 8 bases, with 11 bases lying between them. Germline V lookup: CDR1 DFQATT, CDR2 SNEGSKA (reference sequence). No cell sorting was done before RNA was extracted from the tissue. More than 3 cm separated this lung sample from the edge of the tumor. TCRbeta libraries were built with three rounds of nested PCR, modified from ARM-PCR. TCRdb processed the multiplex PCR reads anew with MiXCR; each CDR3 protein has one entry. The table has some 100,000 distinct CDR3 sequences, around three fifths seen once. This clonotype showed up many times. The TCR was taken from a man aged 25-40 years with non-small cell lung cancer. The gene calls are TRBV20-1 and TRBJ1-4, with D uncertain. Specimen: distant non-tumor lung tissue. The CDR3 spells CSARGPLGEKLFF. The CDR3 DNA is TGCAGTGCTAGAGGCCCCCTAGGGGAAAAACTGTTTTTT.